This passage covers 13 T cell receptor beta chains from one sample sequenced in a study of regulatory T cells in long-lasting Graves disease. Arm-PCR of CDR3 regions with iRepertoire HTBI primers generated TCR beta libraries. TCRdb reprocessed the multiplex PCR reads via MiXCR and lists one record per CDR3 protein. Of a few hundred thousand distinct CDR3 sequences in the sample, 20% to 25% were seen once. This sample's time point: persistent/refractory GD, antithyroid drugs over 5 years with positive TRAb. PBMC-extracted RNA yielded the TCR library. Sequencing used peripheral blood mononuclear cells (PBMCs), obtained when the disease was refractory, from a patient treated with antithyroid drugs. Source of these receptors: a woman aged 35 to 49 with Graves disease.

This clonotype was counted many times. CDR3 loop: CASSLWTAYATNEKLFF. CDR3 bases: TGTGCCAGCAGTTTATGGACGGCCTATGCAACTAATGAAAAACTGTTTTTT. The chain employs TRBV12-3 or TRBV12-4 and TRBJ1-4, with D hard to call. V dropped 2 bases and J dropped 0 bases, with 13 bases sitting between them. The CDR3 runs to 17 residues.

V and J are TRBV20-1 and TRBJ2-3; no firm D call. Germline V gene lookup returns CDR1 DFQATT and CDR2 SNEGSKA (reference sequence). Trimming took off 3 bases at V and 4 bases at J, with 5 bases between the two ends. The CDR3 length is 11 residues. CDR3 loop: CSASDSDTQYF. The CDR3 DNA reads TGCAGTGCTAGCGACTCAGATACGCAGTATTTT.

The rearrangement links TRBV10-3 to TRBJ2-6; D remains ambiguous. This CDR3 has 16 residues. The germline V gene has CDR1 ENHRY and CDR2 SYGVKD. V lost 0 bases and J lost 0, with 6 bases in between. CDR3 loop: CAISESFGSGANVLTF. The CDR3 DNA reads as TGTGCCATCAGTGAGTCATTCGGCTCTGGGGCCAACGTCCTGACTTTC.

The chain couples TRBV14 to TRBJ1-5; the D gene is possibly TRBD1 (6 bases). Per germline, CDR1 SGHDN and CDR2 FVKESK. V was trimmed by 6 bases and J by 5 bases, leaving 20 bases between them. There are 16 residues in the CDR3. CDR3 region: CASRHFYREGYQPQHF. CDR3 DNA sequence: TGTGCCAGCAGACACTTCTACAGGGAAGGTTATCAGCCCCAGCATTTT.

This clonotype was observed a handful of times. V usage is TRBV7-9 and J usage is TRBJ2-5; D is possibly TRBD1 (6 bases). Trimming pared 5 bases from V and 5 bases from J, leaving 15 bases between. The CDR3 covers 14 residues. Germline CDR1 and CDR2: SEHNR and FQNEAQ (reference sequence). CDR3 sequence reads: CASSPRAGEETQYF. Here the CDR3 DNA reads TGTGCCAGCAGCCCCAGGGCAGGGGAGGAGACCCAGTACTTC. Based on the CDR3 plus reference TRBV7-9 and TRBJ2-5, the full variable domain is DTGVSQNPRHKITKRGQNVTFRCDPISEHNRLYWYRQTLGQGPEFLTYFQNEAQLEKSRLLSDRFSAERPKGSFSTLEIQRTEQGDSAMYLCASSPRAGEETQYFGPGTRLLVL.

This clonotype has ten or more counts. The chain has TRBV2 and TRBJ1-5; 10 nucleotides match TRBD1. V lost 8 bases to trimming and J lost 7 bases; unmatched junction nucleotides: 11. Germline V gene sequence: CDR1 SNHLY, CDR2 FYNNEI. This CDR3 is 15 amino acids long. This CDR3 reads CASLRRQGARQPQHF. The CDR3 DNA is TGTGCCAGCCTGAGGAGACAGGGGGCGAGGCAGCCCCAGCATTTT. The full variable domain, its missing parts supplied by reference TRBV2 and TRBJ1-5, is EPEVTQTPSHQVTQMGQEVILRCVPISNHLYFYWYRQILGQKVEFLVSFYNNEISEKSEIFDDQFSVERPDGSNFTLKIRSTKLEDSAMYFCASLRRQGARQPQHFGDGTRLSIL.

There are many counts of this clonotype. This rearrangement joins TRBV2 to TRBJ2-5; 10 bases align to TRBD2. The J segment lost 4 bases and the V segment lost 3 bases, leaving 8 bases of the junction unmatched. The CDR3 is 16 amino acids. Germline V gene sequence: CDR1 SNHLY, CDR2 FYNNEI. In nucleotides, the CDR3 is TGTGCCAGCAGTGACTGGCTAGCGGGAGCGCCAGAGACCCAGTACTTC. Its translation is CASSDWLAGAPETQYF. Combining the CDR3 with reference TRBV2 and TRBJ2-5 gives the whole variable domain EPEVTQTPSHQVTQMGQEVILRCVPISNHLYFYWYRQILGQKVEFLVSFYNNEISEKSEIFDDQFSVERPDGSNFTLKIRSTKLEDSAMYFCASSDWLAGAPETQYFGPGTRLLVL.

The table lists this clonotype with many counts. The rearrangement joins TRBV28 to TRBJ1-1; D unclear. The CDR3 is made up of 14 amino acids. Trimming pared 5 bases from V and 4 bases from J, leaving 14 bases between. Germline V gene lookup returns CDR1 MDHEN and CDR2 SYDVKM. The CDR3 reads CASSLRHYGTEAFF. The CDR3 bases are TGTGCCAGCAGTCTCCGTCACTATGGCACTGAAGCTTTCTTT. Full variable domain (missing parts from reference TRBV28 and TRBJ1-1): DVKVTQSSRYLVKRTGEKVFLECVQDMDHENMFWYRQDPGLGLRLIYFSYDVKMKEKGDIPEGYSVSREKKERFSLILESASTNQTSMYLCASSLRHYGTEAFFGQGTRLTVV.

CDR3 in amino acids: CASSWTDPGEKLFF. CDR3 DNA sequence: TGTGCCAGCAGTTGGACAGATCCAGGTGAAAAACTGTTTTTT. The V and J genes are TRBV6-2 or TRBV6-3 and TRBJ1-4, with D possibly being TRBD1 (6 bases). The V gene's germline CDR1 is MNHEY and CDR2 SVGEGT. The V end was cut by 4 bases, the J end by 7 bases, with 13 bases between. The CDR3 consists of 14 residues.

The chain is built from TRBV7-3 and TRBJ1-2, with D perhaps matching TRBD1 (6 bases). Germline-derived CDR1 and CDR2 are SGHTA and FQGTGA. The CDR3 totals 17 residues. The ends were cut back, 0 bases at V and 4 bases at J, with 18 bases in the middle. This chain's CDR3 is CASSLTGGSIPGYGYTF. The DNA of the CDR3 is TGTGCCAGCAGCTTAACAGGGGGGTCCATTCCGGGCTATGGCTACACCTTC.

CDR3 DNA sequence: TGCGCCAGCAGCCAAGGGATGTCGAAGACGTATAATTCACCCCTCCACTTT. It is translated as CASSQGMSKTYNSPLHF. The rearrangement links TRBV4-1 to TRBJ1-6; D is unresolved. The length of the CDR3 is 17 residues. V was pared by 1 base and J by 4 bases, with 14 bases between. CDR1 is MGHRA and CDR2 is YSYEKL in the germline V gene.

This clonotype was counted ten times or more. The junction shows a germline mismatch at one end, possibly a read error. The chain uses TRBV12-3 or TRBV12-4 and TRBJ2-7; D may be TRBD2 (6 bases). The CDR3 covers 14 residues. The CDR3, as DNA: TGTGCCAGCAGCTTAGCTGGGGGGACCTACGAGCAGTACTTC. It specifies CASSLAGGTYEQYF.

This clonotype was recorded a few times. The J gene is TRBJ1-1, the V gene TRBV28; D unclear. With 6 bases removed from V and 10 bases from J, the gap between germline ends came to 12 bases. The CDR3 has 11 residues. Germline loops: CDR1 MDHEN, CDR2 SYDVKM. The CDR3 coding sequence is TGTGCCAGCAGCCAAAAAAATTTAGCTTTCTTT. Its translation: CASSQKNLAFF.